These 11 T cell receptor beta chains came from one sample sequenced in a study of T cells in Graves' hyperthyroidism and ophthalmopathy. RNA transcripts were the template for amplifying TCR beta CDR3 regions. When the TCR CDR3 underwent first-round RT-PCR, the HTBI primer set was used. Via MiXCR, TCRdb re-called the multiplex PCR reads, giving one row per CDR3 protein. The sample has 610,000 or so distinct CDR3 sequences, 46% seen once; the top ten hold more than 7.5%. The sample taken for sequencing was peripheral blood or thyroid tissue (not recorded which). These receptors originate from a woman aged 18-29 years with Graves' hyperthyroidism.

For this clonotype: Sequence at one end of the junction differs from germline and may be a read error. The V call is TRBV25-1, the J call TRBJ1-1; D might be TRBD1 (6 bases). The CDR3 totals 18 residues. The germline CDR1 and CDR2 sequences are MGHDK and SYGVNS. The CDR3 DNA reads as TGTGCCAGCAGTTTAGATGGGGGGCTGCCGCCTTCGAACACTAAAGCTTTCTTT. It translates to CASSLDGGLPPSNTKAFF.

The genes are TRBV7-3 and TRBJ2-6; 12 bases are a match to TRBD1. This CDR3 is 19 amino acids long. Germline V gene lookup returns CDR1 SGHTA and CDR2 FQGTGA. Trimming took 5 bases from V and 1 from J; bases not matched to a gene: 9. The CDR3 sequence is CASSMTGTGGLSGANVLTF. The CDR3 coding sequence is TGTGCCAGCAGCATGACCGGGACAGGGGGCCTGTCTGGGGCCAACGTCCTGACTTTC.

At least ten counts were recorded for this clonotype. The chain recombines TRBV10-3 with TRBJ2-5; 9 bases match TRBD1. Germline CDR1 and CDR2: ENHRY and SYGVKD. This CDR3 spans 14 amino acids. Trimming at V came to 3 bases and at J to 5 bases, leaving 4 bases not matched to a gene. CDR3: CAISEQGAIETQYF. CDR3 in DNA: TGTGCCATCAGTGAACAGGGGGCTATTGAGACCCAGTACTTC.

The CDR3 nucleotides read TGCAGCGTTGGGGGACAGGGGTTAGGCTACACCTTC. It codes for CSVGGQGLGYTF. V is TRBV29-1 and J is TRBJ1-2; 10 nucleotides align to TRBD1. V shed 4 bases, J shed 8 bases, and the junction held 4 bases outside the gene matches. The CDR3 sequence is 12 residues long. Germline CDR1 is SQVTM and CDR2 is ANQGSEA.

This rearrangement joins TRBV7-2 to TRBJ1-1; 7 nucleotides agree with TRBD1. CDR1 and CDR2 (germline): SGHTA, FQGNSA. The CDR3 covers 16 residues. V lost 5 bases and J lost 3; bases outside the gene matches: 12. The CDR3 loop is CASSPGNTGAYTEAFF. In DNA form, the CDR3 reads TGTGCCAGCAGCCCCGGGAATACAGGGGCTTACACTGAAGCTTTCTTT.

This clonotype was observed at least ten times. This sequence joins TRBV5-6 and TRBJ2-2; possible D gene TRBD1, 6 bases. Germline CDR1 is SGHDT and CDR2 is YYEEEE. The CDR3 is 17 residues long. V shed 2 bases and J shed 1 base, with 15 bases lying between them. This CDR3 is CASSFFWGQRNTGELFF. DNA for the CDR3: TGTGCCAGCAGCTTCTTTTGGGGGCAGAGGAACACCGGGGAGCTGTTTTTT.

Concerning this clonotype itself: Compared with germline, one end of the junction differs, possibly owing to a read error. CDR3 protein: CASPPYLGTGETQYF. The DNA of the CDR3 is TGTGCCAGCCCACCCTATCTAGGGACAGGCGAGACCCAGTACTTC. This chain links TRBV10-2 with TRBJ2-5; TRBD1 matches at 8 bases. The CDR3 is 15 residues long. Germline V gene data show CDR1 as WSHSY and CDR2 as SAAADI.

The V call is TRBV10-3, the J call TRBJ2-2; TRBD2 is a possible D gene (6 bases). Trimming left V 4 bases short and J 4 bases short, with 13 bases between. This CDR3 region has 15 residues. In germline, CDR1 is ENHRY, CDR2 SYGVKD. In nucleotides, the CDR3 is TGTGCCATCAGTGGAGTCGGGACTTCCACCGGGGAGCTGTTTTTT. The encoded protein is CAISGVGTSTGELFF.

The chain employs TRBV25-1 and TRBJ2-1; 8 bases are a match to TRBD1. The germline gives CDR1 MGHDK, CDR2 SYGVNS. V gave up 4 bases and J gave up 4 bases; unmatched junction bases: 9. This CDR3 has 16 residues. CDR3: CASSAIFGTGYNEQFF. In DNA form, the CDR3 reads TGTGCCAGCAGTGCTATTTTCGGGACAGGTTACAATGAGCAGTTCTTC.

The table lists this clonotype with many counts. The chain couples TRBV10-3 to TRBJ2-2; D is possibly TRBD1 or TRBD2 (5 bases each). This CDR3 has 14 amino acids. Germline CDR1 is ENHRY and CDR2 is SYGVKD. Trimming shortened V by 10 bases and J by 6 bases, and 18 bases separated the two germline ends. CDR3 DNA: TGTGCCACCACGGGGACGCCGGCCGCCGGGGAGCTGTTTTTT. Translated, it gives CATTGTPAAGELFF.

This rearrangement joins TRBV20-1 to TRBJ2-1, with 10 bases aligning to TRBD1. The V gene end was trimmed by 6 bases and the J gene end by 3 bases; junction bases not matched to a gene: 8. CDR1 is DFQATT and CDR2 is SNEGSKA in the germline V gene (reference sequence). This CDR3 has 15 residues. The CDR3 DNA follows: TGCAGTGCCCGGAGACAGGGGGCATACTACAATGAGCAGTTCTTC. Translating it yields CSARRQGAYYNEQFF.